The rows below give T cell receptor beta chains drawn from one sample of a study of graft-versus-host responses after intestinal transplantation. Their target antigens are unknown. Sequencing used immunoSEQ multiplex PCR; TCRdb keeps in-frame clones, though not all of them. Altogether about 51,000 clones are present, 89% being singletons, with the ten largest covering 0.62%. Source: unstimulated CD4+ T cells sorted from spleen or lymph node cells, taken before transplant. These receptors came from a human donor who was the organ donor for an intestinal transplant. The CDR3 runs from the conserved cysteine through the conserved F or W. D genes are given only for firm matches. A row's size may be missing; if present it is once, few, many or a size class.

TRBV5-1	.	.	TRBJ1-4	CASSLTVDEKLFF	TGCGCCAGCAGCTTGACAGTCGATGAAAAACTGTTTTTT
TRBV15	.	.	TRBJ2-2	CATSRDRTGELFF	TGTGCCACCAGCAGAGATCGCACCGGGGAGCTGTTTTTT
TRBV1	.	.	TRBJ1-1	CTSSQDFTGEREGEAFF	TGCACCAGCAGCCAAGATTTCACAGGGGAGAGAGAAGGTGAAGCTTTCTTT
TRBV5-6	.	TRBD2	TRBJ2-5	CASSSPRTSGQETQYF	TGTGCCAGCAGCTCACCCAGGACTAGCGGACAAGAGACCCAGTACTTC
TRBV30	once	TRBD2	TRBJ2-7	CAWSGAGASYEQYF	TGTGCCTGGAGTGGGGCGGGAGCTTCCTACGAGCAGTACTTC
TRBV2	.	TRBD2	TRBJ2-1	CASKREQSSYNEQFF	TGTGCCAGCAAGCGGGAGCAAAGCTCCTACAATGAGCAGTTCTTC
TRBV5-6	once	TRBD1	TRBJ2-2	CASSFRQGSTGELFF	TGTGCCAGCAGCTTCCGACAGGGAAGCACCGGGGAGCTGTTTTTT
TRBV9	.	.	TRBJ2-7	CASSEGLLGEQYF	TGTGCCAGCAGCGAGGGACTCTTGGGCGAGCAGTACTTC
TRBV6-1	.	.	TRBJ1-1	CASRSRVKAFF	TGTGCCAGCAGATCGCGGGTAAAAGCTTTCTTT
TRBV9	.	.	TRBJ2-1	CASSVEVWGESDDNEQFF	TGTGCCAGCAGCGTAGAGGTTTGGGGGGAAAGTGATGACAATGAGCAGTTCTTC
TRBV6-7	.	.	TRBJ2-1	CASSPPRGWYSNEQFF	TGTGCCAGCAGTCCCCCCCGGGGGTGGTATTCGAATGAGCAGTTCTTC
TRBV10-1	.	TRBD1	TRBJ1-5	CASSESTGGKSGSNQPQHF	TGCGCCAGCAGTGAGTCGACAGGGGGCAAGAGTGGAAGCAATCAGCCCCAGCATTTT
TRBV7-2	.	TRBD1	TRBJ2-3	CASSLIGTGNPDTQYF	TGTGCCAGCAGCCTGATCGGGACAGGTAACCCAGATACGCAGTATTTT
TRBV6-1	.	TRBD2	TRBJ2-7	CASSVGLAGASEQYF	TGTGCCAGCAGTGTAGGGCTAGCGGGAGCCTCCGAGCAGTACTTC
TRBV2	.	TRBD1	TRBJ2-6	CASGTGQGAGANVLTF	TGTGCCAGCGGGACGGGACAGGGTGCTGGGGCCAACGTCCTGACTTTC
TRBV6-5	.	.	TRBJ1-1	CASSRRRAGGTEAFF	TGTGCCAGCAGCCGAAGGAGGGCAGGAGGGACTGAAGCTTTCTTT
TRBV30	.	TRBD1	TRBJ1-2	CAWRGTGSYGYTF	TGTGCCTGGAGGGGGACAGGGAGCTATGGCTACACCTTC
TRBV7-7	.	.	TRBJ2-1	CASSFTTILWTYNEQFF	TGTGCTAGCAGCTTTACAACAATTCTCTGGACTTACAATGAGCAGTTCTTC
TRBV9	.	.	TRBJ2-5	CASSPRASGQETQYF	TGTGCCAGCAGCCCCCGAGCTTCAGGACAAGAGACCCAGTACTTC
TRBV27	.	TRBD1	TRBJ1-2	CASSDRGYGYTF	TGTGCCAGCAGTGACAGGGGCTATGGCTACACCTTC
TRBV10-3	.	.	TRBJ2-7	CAIRKAASSYEQYF	TGTGCCATACGGAAAGCGGCCAGCTCCTACGAGCAGTACTTC
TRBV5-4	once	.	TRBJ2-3	CASSFWLADTQYF	TGTGCCAGCAGCTTCTGGCTAGCGGATACGCAGTATTTT
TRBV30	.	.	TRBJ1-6	CAWSVPATTPYNSPLHF	TGTGCCTGGAGTGTACCGGCCACTACCCCCTATAATTCACCCCTCCACTTT
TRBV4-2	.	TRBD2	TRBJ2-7	CASSQERAGVAYEQYF	TGTGCCAGCAGCCAAGAAAGGGCGGGAGTTGCCTACGAGCAGTACTTC
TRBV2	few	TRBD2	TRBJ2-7	CASSGLAGVEQYF	TGTGCCAGCAGTGGGCTAGCGGGAGTCGAGCAGTACTTC
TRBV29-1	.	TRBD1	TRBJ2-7	CSVSPGQGAYEQYF	TGCAGCGTCTCTCCGGGACAGGGGGCCTACGAGCAGTACTTC
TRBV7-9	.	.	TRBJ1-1	CASSPMAGTEAFF	TGTGCCAGCAGCCCCATGGCGGGGACTGAAGCTTTCTTT
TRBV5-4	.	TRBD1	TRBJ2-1	CASSFRDRGNEQFF	TGTGCCAGCAGCTTCCGGGACAGGGGAAATGAGCAGTTCTTC
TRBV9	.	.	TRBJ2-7	CASSSDGAREQYF	TGTGCCAGCAGCTCTGATGGGGCCCGGGAGCAGTACTTC
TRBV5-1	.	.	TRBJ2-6	CASSLATGQITGANVLTF	TGCGCCAGCAGCTTGGCTACAGGGCAGATCACTGGGGCCAACGTCCTGACTTTC
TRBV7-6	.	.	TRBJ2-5	CASSLGATGKETQYF	TGTGCCAGCAGCTTAGGGGCTACAGGGAAAGAGACCCAGTACTTC
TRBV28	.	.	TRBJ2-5	CASSDSSQETQYF	TGTGCCAGCAGTGACAGTTCACAAGAGACCCAGTACTTC
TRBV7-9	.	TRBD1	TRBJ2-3	CASSPTGGADTQYF	TGTGCCAGCAGCCCTACAGGGGGCGCAGATACGCAGTATTTT
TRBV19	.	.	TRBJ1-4	CASRSPRTQKEKLFF	TGTGCCAGTCGGAGTCCCAGGACACAAAAAGAAAAACTGTTTTTT
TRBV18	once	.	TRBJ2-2	CASSPRDTGELFF	TGTGCCAGCTCGCCGAGGGACACCGGGGAGCTGTTTTTT
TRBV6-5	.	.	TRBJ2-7	CASSYSERIAYEQYF	TGTGCCAGCAGTTACTCGGAGCGGATAGCTTACGAGCAGTACTTC
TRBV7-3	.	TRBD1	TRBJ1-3	CASSLGQGSGNTIYF	TGTGCCAGCAGCTTAGGACAGGGCTCTGGAAACACCATATATTTT
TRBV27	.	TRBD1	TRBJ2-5	CASSLRGTGWGETQYF	TGTGCCAGCAGCTTGAGAGGGACAGGGTGGGGGGAGACCCAGTACTTC
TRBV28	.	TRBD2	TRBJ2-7	CASSPGLAEAYEQYF	TGTGCCAGCAGTCCGGGACTAGCGGAAGCCTACGAGCAGTACTTC
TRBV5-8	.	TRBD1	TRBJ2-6	CASSPGDRRVSGANVLTF	TGTGCCAGCAGCCCCGGGGACAGGAGAGTCTCTGGGGCCAACGTCCTGACTTTC
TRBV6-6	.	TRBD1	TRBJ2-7	CASRTNRDRGTEQYF	TGTGCCAGCAGGACCAATCGGGACAGGGGAACCGAGCAGTACTTC
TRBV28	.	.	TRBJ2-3	CASSLFPGGTVDTQYF	TGTGCCAGCAGTTTATTCCCTGGCGGGACAGTAGATACGCAGTATTTT
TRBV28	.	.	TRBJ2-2	CASSFRQGELFF	TGTGCCAGCAGTTTTAGACAGGGGGAGCTGTTTTTT
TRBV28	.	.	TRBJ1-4	CASSIQGGDEKLFF	TGTGCCAGCAGCATTCAGGGTGGGGATGAAAAACTGTTTTTT